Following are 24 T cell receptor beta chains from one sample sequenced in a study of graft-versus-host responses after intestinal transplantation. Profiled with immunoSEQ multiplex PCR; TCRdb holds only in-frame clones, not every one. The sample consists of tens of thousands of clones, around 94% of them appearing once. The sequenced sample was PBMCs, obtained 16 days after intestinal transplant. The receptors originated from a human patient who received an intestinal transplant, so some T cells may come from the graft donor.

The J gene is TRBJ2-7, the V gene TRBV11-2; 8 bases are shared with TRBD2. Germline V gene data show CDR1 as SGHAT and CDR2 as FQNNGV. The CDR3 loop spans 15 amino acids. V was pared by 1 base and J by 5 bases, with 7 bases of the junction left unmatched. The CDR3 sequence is CASSLAGGPGDEQYF. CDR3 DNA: TGTGCCAGCAGCTTAGCGGGAGGGCCGGGCGACGAGCAGTACTTC.

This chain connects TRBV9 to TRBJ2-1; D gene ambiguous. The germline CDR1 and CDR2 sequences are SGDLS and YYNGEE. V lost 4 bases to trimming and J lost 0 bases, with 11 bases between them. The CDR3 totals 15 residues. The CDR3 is CASSPGQSSYNEQFF. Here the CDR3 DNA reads TGTGCCAGCAGCCCCGGGCAGAGCTCCTACAATGAGCAGTTCTTC.

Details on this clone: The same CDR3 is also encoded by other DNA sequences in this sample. The DNA for the CDR3 is TGTGCCAGCAGCTTATACCCCGGGAGGTCCTACGAGCAGTACTTC. This gives the protein CASSLYPGRSYEQYF. J is TRBJ2-7 and V is TRBV7-6; 7 bases match TRBD2. V trimming: 2 bases; J trimming: 1 base; junction bases outside the gene matches: 5. Germline assignment: CDR1 SGHVS and CDR2 FNYEAQ. The CDR3 length is 15 residues.

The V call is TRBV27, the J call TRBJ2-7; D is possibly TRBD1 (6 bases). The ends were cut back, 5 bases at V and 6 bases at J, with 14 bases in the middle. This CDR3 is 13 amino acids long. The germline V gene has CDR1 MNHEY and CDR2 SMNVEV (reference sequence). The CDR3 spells CASSETGSPEQYF. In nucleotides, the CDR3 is TGTGCCAGCAGTGAAACAGGGTCCCCCGAGCAGTACTTC.

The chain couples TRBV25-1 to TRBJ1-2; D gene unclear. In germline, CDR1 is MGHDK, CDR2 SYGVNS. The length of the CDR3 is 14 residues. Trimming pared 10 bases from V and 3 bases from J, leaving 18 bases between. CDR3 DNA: TGTGCCACACAATGGCCGAACCTGCACTATGGCTACACCTTC. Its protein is CATQWPNLHYGYTF.

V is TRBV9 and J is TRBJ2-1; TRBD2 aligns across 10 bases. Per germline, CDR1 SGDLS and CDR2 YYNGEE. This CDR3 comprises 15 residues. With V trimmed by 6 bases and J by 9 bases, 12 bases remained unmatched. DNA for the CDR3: TGTGCCAGCACTCGCGGGCTAGCGGGAGTGGGTGAGCAGTTCTTC. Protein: CASTRGLAGVGEQFF.

The CDR3 sequence is CASRDSRQGGTYLGQPQHF. The CDR3 DNA reads as TGTGCCAGCAGGGATTCGCGACAGGGGGGAACTTATCTCGGTCAGCCCCAGCATTTT. The chain combines TRBV28 with TRBJ1-5; TRBD1 matches 9 bases. Looked up from germline, CDR1 is MDHEN and CDR2 is SYDVKM. V lost 6 bases to trimming and J lost 6 bases; unmatched junction nucleotides: 21. The CDR3 extends over 19 amino acids. Full variable domain (remainder filled in from reference TRBV28 and TRBJ1-5): DVKVTQSSRYLVKRTGEKVFLECVQDMDHENMFWYRQDPGLGLRLIYFSYDVKMKEKGDIPEGYSVSREKKERFSLILESASTNQTSMYLCASRDSRQGGTYLGQPQHFGDGTRLSIL.

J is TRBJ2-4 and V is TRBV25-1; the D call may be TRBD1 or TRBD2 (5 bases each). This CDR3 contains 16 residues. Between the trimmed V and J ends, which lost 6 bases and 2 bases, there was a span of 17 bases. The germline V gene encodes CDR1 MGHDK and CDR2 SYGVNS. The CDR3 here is CASSQRGAGTKNIQYF. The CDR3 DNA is TGTGCCAGCAGCCAACGAGGGGCTGGGACCAAAAACATTCAGTACTTC.

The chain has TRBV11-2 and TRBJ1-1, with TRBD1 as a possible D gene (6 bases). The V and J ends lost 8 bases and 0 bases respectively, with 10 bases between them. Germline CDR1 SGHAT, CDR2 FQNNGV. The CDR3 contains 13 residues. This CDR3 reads CASGGHMNTEAFF. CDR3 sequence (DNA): TGTGCCAGCGGGGGACATATGAACACTGAAGCTTTCTTT.

DNA for the CDR3: TGTGCCAGCAGCCAATCCCGGGGAATCACTGAAGCTTTCTTT. This sequence encodes CASSQSRGITEAFF. The genes are TRBV16 and TRBJ1-1, with D uncertain. Germline CDR1 KGHSY, CDR2 FQNENV. The CDR3 has 14 residues. V lost 0 bases to trimming and J lost 4 bases, with 9 bases between them.

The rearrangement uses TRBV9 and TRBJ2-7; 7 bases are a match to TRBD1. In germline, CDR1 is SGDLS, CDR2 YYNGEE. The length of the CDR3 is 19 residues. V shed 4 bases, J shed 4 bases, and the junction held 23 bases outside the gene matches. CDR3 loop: CASSRNLVTPGQSAYEQYF. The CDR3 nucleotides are TGTGCCAGCAGCCGAAACCTGGTTACACCGGGACAGTCAGCATACGAGCAGTACTTC.

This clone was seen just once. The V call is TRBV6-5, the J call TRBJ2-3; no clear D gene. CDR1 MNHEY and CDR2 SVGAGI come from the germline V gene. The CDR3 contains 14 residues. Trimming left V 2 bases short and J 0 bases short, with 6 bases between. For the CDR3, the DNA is TGTGCCAGCAGTTACGACTTGAGCACAGATACGCAGTATTTT. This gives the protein CASSYDLSTDTQYF.

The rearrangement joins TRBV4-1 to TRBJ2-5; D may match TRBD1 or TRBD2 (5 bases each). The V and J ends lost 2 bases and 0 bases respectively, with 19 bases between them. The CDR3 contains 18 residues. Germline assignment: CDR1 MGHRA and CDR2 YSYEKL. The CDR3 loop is CASSQRGNVRAYQETQYF. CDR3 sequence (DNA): TGCGCCAGCAGCCAAAGAGGGAATGTCAGGGCGTACCAAGAGACCCAGTACTTC.

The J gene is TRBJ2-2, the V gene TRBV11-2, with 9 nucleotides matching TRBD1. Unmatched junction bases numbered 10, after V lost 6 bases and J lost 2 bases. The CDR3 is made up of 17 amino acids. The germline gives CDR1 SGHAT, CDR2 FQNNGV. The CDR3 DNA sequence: TGTGCCAGCAGACCTACCGGGACAGGGCCAAACACCGGGGAGCTGTTTTTT. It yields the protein CASRPTGTGPNTGELFF.

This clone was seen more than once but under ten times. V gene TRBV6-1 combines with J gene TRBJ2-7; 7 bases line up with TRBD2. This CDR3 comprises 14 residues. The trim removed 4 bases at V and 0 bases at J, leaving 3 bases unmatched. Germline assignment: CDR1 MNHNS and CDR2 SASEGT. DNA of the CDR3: TGTGCCAGCAGTGCCGGGGGGTCCTCCTACGAGCAGTACTTC. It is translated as CASSAGGSSYEQYF.

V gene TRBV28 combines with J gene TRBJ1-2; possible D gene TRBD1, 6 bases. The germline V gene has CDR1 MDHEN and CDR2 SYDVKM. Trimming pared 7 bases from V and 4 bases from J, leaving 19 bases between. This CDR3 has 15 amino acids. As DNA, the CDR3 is TGTGCCAGCACCCTCGGTGGAGGGGGTGGCTATGGCTACACCTTC. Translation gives CASTLGGGGGYGYTF.

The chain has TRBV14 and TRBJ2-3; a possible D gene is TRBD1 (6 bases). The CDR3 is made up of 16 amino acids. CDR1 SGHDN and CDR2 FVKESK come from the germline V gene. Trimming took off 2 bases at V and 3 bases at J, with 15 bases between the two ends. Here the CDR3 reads CASSQLTGSVTDTQYF. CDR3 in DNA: TGTGCCAGCAGCCAATTAACAGGGTCGGTTACAGATACGCAGTATTTT. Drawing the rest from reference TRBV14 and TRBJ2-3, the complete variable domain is EAGVTQFPSHSVIEKGQTVTLRCDPISGHDNLYWYRRVMGKEIKFLLHFVKESKQDESGMPNNRFLAERTGGTYSTLKVQPAELEDSGVYFCASSQLTGSVTDTQYFGPGTRLTVL.

In nucleotides, the CDR3 is TGCAGCGTTCTTTCTCCCTTTGCTGCCGAGGGAGTCTACGAGCAGTACTTC. Translated: CSVLSPFAAEGVYEQYF. This sequence joins TRBV29-1 and TRBJ2-7; D may be TRBD2 (5 bases). The CDR3 loop spans 17 amino acids. Germline assignment: CDR1 SQVTM and CDR2 ANQGSEA. V lost 5 bases and J lost 3, with 26 bases in between.

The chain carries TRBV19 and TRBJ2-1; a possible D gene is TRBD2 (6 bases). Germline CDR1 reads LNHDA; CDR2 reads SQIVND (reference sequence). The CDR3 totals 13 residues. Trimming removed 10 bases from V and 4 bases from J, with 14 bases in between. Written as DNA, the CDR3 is TGTGCCACCGCGGCGGGGTTTTACAATGAGCAGTTCTTC. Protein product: CATAAGFYNEQFF.

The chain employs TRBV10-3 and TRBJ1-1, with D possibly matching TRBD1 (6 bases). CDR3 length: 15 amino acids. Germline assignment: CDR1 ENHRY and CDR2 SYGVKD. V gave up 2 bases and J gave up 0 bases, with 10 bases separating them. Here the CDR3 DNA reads TGTGCCATCAGTGAGGGGGGCACTCTGAACACTGAAGCTTTCTTT. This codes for CAISEGGTLNTEAFF.

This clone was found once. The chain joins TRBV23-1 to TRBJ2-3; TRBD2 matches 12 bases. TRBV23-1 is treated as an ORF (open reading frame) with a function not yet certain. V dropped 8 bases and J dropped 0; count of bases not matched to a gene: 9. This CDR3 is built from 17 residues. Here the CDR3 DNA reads TGCGCCAGCGGGACTAGCGGGTGGAGGACTAGCACAGATACGCAGTATTTT. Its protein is CASGTSGWRTSTDTQYF.

The CDR3 here is CASSPRTGGRDEQFF. The CDR3, as DNA: TGCGCCAGCAGCCCGAGGACAGGGGGTCGGGATGAGCAGTTCTTC. This chain uses TRBV5-1 with TRBJ2-1; 10 nucleotides align to TRBD1. Trimming removed 4 bases from V and 8 bases from J; junction bases left unmatched: 9. This CDR3 is built from 15 residues. CDR1 and CDR2 (germline): SGHRS, YFSETQ.

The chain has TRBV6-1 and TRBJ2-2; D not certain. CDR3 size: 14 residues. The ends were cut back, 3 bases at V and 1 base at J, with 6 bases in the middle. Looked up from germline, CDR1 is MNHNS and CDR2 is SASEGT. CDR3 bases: TGTGCCAGCAGTGATCGCTGGAACACCGGGGAGCTGTTTTTT. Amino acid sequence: CASSDRWNTGELFF.

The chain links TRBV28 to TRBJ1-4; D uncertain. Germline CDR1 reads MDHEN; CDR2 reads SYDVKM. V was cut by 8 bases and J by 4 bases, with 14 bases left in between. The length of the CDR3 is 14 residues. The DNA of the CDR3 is TGTGCCAGCCATTTGGAAGGTCGTAATGAAAAACTGTTTTTT. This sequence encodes CASHLEGRNEKLFF.